These 15 T cell receptor beta chains originate from one sample sequenced in a study of cytotoxic CD8 clonotypes in ibrutinib-treated CLL. Profiled with immunoSEQ multiplex PCR; TCRdb holds only in-frame clones, not every one. The table has over 250,000 clones, approximately 76% seen once. The sequenced sample was PBMCs, obtained at disease progression, from a patient treated with ibrutinib. All receptors come from a human donor with chronic lymphocytic leukemia.

As to this clone: This sample also contains other DNA sequences that code for the same CDR3. V gene TRBV15 combines with J gene TRBJ2-7; TRBD1 matches at 9 bases. Germline CDR1 LNHNV, CDR2 YYDKDF (reference sequence). CDR3 length equals 14 residues. The junction had 2 bases not matched to a gene; V was cut back by 3 bases and J by 2 bases. As DNA, the CDR3 is TGTGCCACCAGCAGGGGGACAGGGCCCTACGAGCAGTACTTC. Translated, it gives CATSRGTGPYEQYF.

The chain is built from TRBV5-4 and TRBJ1-2; D might be TRBD1 (6 bases). CDR3 length: 16 amino acids. V dropped 0 bases and J dropped 1 base, with 13 bases sitting between them. CDR1 is SGHNT and CDR2 is YYREEE in the germline V gene (reference sequence). The CDR3 DNA sequence: TGTGCCAGCAGCTTGGAAAGGGACATACTTAACTATGGCTACACCTTC. Protein sequence: CASSLERDILNYGYTF. Full variable domain (missing parts from reference TRBV5-4 and TRBJ1-2): ETGVTQSPTHLIKTRGQQVTLRCSSQSGHNTVSWYQQALGQGPQFIFQYYREEENGRGNFPPRFSGLQFPNYSSELNVNALELDDSALYLCASSLERDILNYGYTFGSGTRLTVV.

V gene TRBV27 combines with J gene TRBJ2-3; D not resolved. The CDR3 has 15 residues. Trimming removed 8 bases at V and 0 bases at J, with 15 bases between. CDR1 MNHEY and CDR2 SMNVEV come from the germline V gene (reference sequence). The CDR3 spells CASGVGGPSTDTQYF. The CDR3 DNA is TGTGCCAGCGGTGTAGGCGGTCCTAGCACAGATACGCAGTATTTT.

V is TRBV1 and J is TRBJ2-1. TRBV1 is a known pseudogene. The CDR3 has 14 amino acids. The DNA for the CDR3 is TGCACCGGTAGGTGGGCTAGAGCCTACAATGAGCAGTTCTTC. Translating gives CTGRWARAYNEQFF.

To note about this clone: This may arise from a read error, as a much more abundant clone is one base away. The chain is built from TRBV11-1 and TRBJ2-3; D is unclear. V gave up 1 base and J gave up 1 base, with 0 bases separating them. Per the germline V gene, CDR1 is SGHAT and CDR2 is FQDESV (reference sequence). This CDR3 comprises 12 residues. The CDR3 nucleotides are TGTGCCAGCAGCTTAGGCACAGATACGCAGTATTTT. It is translated as CASSLGTDTQYF.

The gene calls are TRBV2 and TRBJ2-2; 10 bases map to TRBD1. This CDR3 has 16 residues. V shed 4 bases and J 1 base; nucleotides not matched to a gene: 3. Germline CDR1 reads SNHLY; CDR2 reads FYNNEI. The CDR3 DNA reads as TGTGCCAGCAGTGTGGACAGGGGGTTGAACACCGGGGAGCTGTTTTTT. Its translation is CASSVDRGLNTGELFF.

The CDR3 sequence: CASSYPRETQYF. The CDR3 nucleotides are TGTGCCAGCAGTTATCCCCGCGAGACCCAGTACTTC. The chain uses TRBV6-6 and TRBJ2-5, with D uncertain. The CDR3 length is 12 residues. Germline values: CDR1 MNHNY, CDR2 SVGAGI (reference sequence). The ends were cut back, 3 bases at V and 5 bases at J, with 7 bases in the middle.

The chain recombines TRBV6-5 with TRBJ2-7, with 8 bases identical to TRBD2. In germline, CDR1 is MNHEY, CDR2 SVGAGI. This CDR3 spans 14 amino acids. The V segment lost 2 bases and the J segment 7 bases; nucleotides outside the gene matches: 7. The CDR3 coding sequence is TGTGCCAGCAGTTACAACGGGGGGGCCAAAGAGCAGTACTTC. Its translation is CASSYNGGAKEQYF.

The V and J genes are TRBV2 and TRBJ1-6; 7 bases agree with TRBD1. The CDR3 extends over 15 amino acids. Unmatched junction bases numbered 8, after V lost 6 bases and J lost 6 bases. Germline V gene sequence: CDR1 SNHLY, CDR2 FYNNEI. The CDR3 nucleotides are TGTGCCAGCAGCCTTGGGAGGGGGCGTAATTCACCCCTCCACTTT. It yields the protein CASSLGRGRNSPLHF.

This chain joins TRBV15 and TRBJ1-6; no firm D call. Trimming shortened V by 6 bases and J by 2 bases, and 5 bases separated the two germline ends. The CDR3 is 13 amino acids. The germline V gene has CDR1 LNHNV and CDR2 YYDKDF (reference sequence). The CDR3 reads CATSRTYNSPLHF. The CDR3, as DNA: TGTGCCACCAGTAGGACCTATAATTCACCCCTCCACTTT.

The J gene is TRBJ1-1, the V gene TRBV27, with D perhaps TRBD1 (6 bases). The length of the CDR3 is 14 residues. Germline CDR1 reads MNHEY; CDR2 reads SMNVEV (reference sequence). V was cut by 6 bases and J by 0 bases, with 11 bases left in between. CDR3 in DNA: TGTGCCAGCAGCGGGGGGCTCATGAACACTGAAGCTTTCTTT. Translating it yields CASSGGLMNTEAFF.

The rearrangement links TRBV19 to TRBJ2-1; 8 bases line up with TRBD2. The germline gives CDR1 LNHDA, CDR2 SQIVND (reference sequence). There are 15 residues in the CDR3. After removal of 10 bases from V and 5 bases from J, the junction contained 13 bases not matched to a gene. In DNA, the CDR3 is TGTGCCACAAAAGAGGGGGGACTAGATAACAATGAGCAGTTCTTC. This encodes CATKEGGLDNNEQFF.

This chain uses TRBV19 with TRBJ2-5; unclear D gene. Trimming took off 5 bases at V and 5 bases at J, with 21 bases between the two ends. CDR1 is LNHDA, CDR2 SQIVND, per germline (reference sequence). CDR3 length: 16 amino acids. In DNA, the CDR3 is TGTGCCAGTAGTCCTCGCCCGGCTCAAGCCAGGGAGACCCAGTACTTC. It translates to CASSPRPAQARETQYF.

This chain's CDR3 is CASSQDKTDSWDQTYEQYF. The CDR3 DNA is TGTGCCAGCAGCCAAGATAAGACAGACTCCTGGGACCAAACCTACGAGCAGTACTTC. The chain carries TRBV4-2 and TRBJ2-7, with D perhaps matching TRBD1 or TRBD2 (5 bases each). Trimming took 0 bases from V and 2 from J, leaving 23 bases between them. Germline CDR1 reads LGHNA; CDR2 reads YNFKEQ. The CDR3 sequence is 19 residues long.

The chain joins TRBV2 to TRBJ1-2, with D maybe TRBD1 (5 bases). The CDR3 consists of 15 residues. Germline CDR1 is SNHLY and CDR2 is FYNNEI. Trimming stripped 1 base from V and 8 bases from J, with 17 bases between. CDR3: CASSEGAGLSRGYTF. The CDR3 coding sequence is TGTGCCAGCAGTGAAGGGGCAGGGCTCTCACGAGGCTACACCTTC.